This TCR beta chain was captured in a study of beta chain features in type 1 diabetes. Points from the study as a whole: Among all four CD4+ subsets, Type 1 diabetes patients had TCRB CDR3s that were moderately but significantly shorter.

This clone was picked up a small number of times. As yet, its antigen is unknown. In germline, CDR1 is SGHRS, CDR2 YFSETQ. The trim removed 5 bases at V and 2 bases at J, leaving 5 bases unmatched. This CDR3 spans 15 amino acids. Every isolated RNA sample was fully reverse transcribed, so sequencing captured expressed TCRB transcripts. About 3.4 million reads on average were seen across naive, central memory and regulatory T cell samples. The protocol was immunoSEQ multiplex PCR, while the TCRdb copy is restricted to in-frame clones and leaves out a portion. Here the sample spans approximately 250,000 clones, 11% being singletons.

The chain joins TRBV5-1 to TRBJ2-2; TRBD2 matches at 8 bases. The sample was naive CD4+ T cells from blood. This clonotype originated in a man in his thirties or forties with type 1 diabetes. The CDR3 loop reads CASRPSGLNTGELFF. CDR3 DNA sequence: TGCGCCAGCAGACCTAGCGGGCTAAACACCGGGGAGCTGTTTTTT.